The clone carrying this T cell receptor (beta chain) has ten or more counts. The target antigen is unknown. The sample belongs to a study of neurological immune-mediated disorders. Germline CDR1 is SGHTA and CDR2 is FQGNSA. This CDR3 comprises 13 residues. Trimming took off 6 bases at V and 2 bases at J, with 10 bases between the two ends. Study-level results: HTLV-1-associated myelopathy had the most TCR clonal expansion, whereas multiple sclerosis had the least (lower than in healthy controls). Expanded clones shared no identical CDR3 amino acid sequences across subjects, which suggested private TCR-beta repertoires in all groups.

As for the cDNA, it was generated by 5'RACE with 10-nucleotide random UMIs. TCRdb processed the 5' RACE reads anew with MiXCR; each CDR3 protein has one entry. The repertoire has more than 75,000 distinct CDR3 sequences, about 9.3% of them found once; the top ten carry about 1.8%. Unsorted libraries were prepared from 2 million PBMCs held at -80 C. The material sequenced was PBMCs. The chain links TRBV7-2 to TRBJ2-5, with a weak D call TRBD2 (6 bases). The TCR originated in a middle-aged man in good health. The CDR3 sequence is CASRPSGQETQYF. The CDR3 DNA is TGTGCCAGCAGACCAAGCGGGCAAGAGACCCAGTACTTC.